The 32 T cell receptor beta chains listed next were all sequenced from one sample in a study of shared clonotypes between healthy human individuals. The repertoire was sequenced with immunoSEQ multiplex PCR; TCRdb's copy has only in-frame clones and lacks some. The table lists roughly 450,000 clones, less than 85% of them singletons. Sequencing input: PBMCs. Receptors were obtained from a woman in her thirties or forties in good health. Some clones in this sample may be carry-over from other donors' samples.

This clone was picked up a small number of times. This CDR3 reads CASSPPAGGTGSNEQFF. The CDR3 DNA sequence: TGTGCCAGCTCACCACCGGCGGGAGGAACGGGGAGTAATGAGCAGTTCTTC. The genes are TRBV18 and TRBJ2-1; 8 nucleotides agree with TRBD2. There are 17 residues in the CDR3. Germline V gives CDR1 KGHSH, CDR2 LQKENI. Trimming at V came to 0 bases and at J to 7 bases, leaving 11 bases not matched to a gene. Complete variable domain (other parts from reference TRBV18 and TRBJ2-1): NAGVMQNPRHLVRRRGQEARLRCSPMKGHSHVYWYRQLPEEGLKFMVYLQKENIIDESGMPKERFSAEFPKEGPSILRIQQVVRGDSAAYFCASSPPAGGTGSNEQFFGPGTRLTVL.

The chain combines TRBV27 with TRBJ2-3; D may be TRBD2 (5 bases). The V gene lost 2 bases and the J gene lost 4 bases, with 13 bases spanning the gap. The CDR3 totals 15 residues. Per germline, CDR1 MNHEY and CDR2 SMNVEV (reference sequence). The CDR3, as DNA: TGTGCCAGCAGTTTAGAGGGCCGAGCAGCAGATACGCAGTATTTT. The encoded protein is CASSLEGRAADTQYF.

Comment on this clone: Other nucleotide sequences in the sample specify the same CDR3. This rearrangement joins TRBV4-3 to TRBJ2-7; D gene unclear. Deletions cut 1 base from V and 3 bases from J, with 13 bases between. Germline V CDR1 and CDR2: LGHNA, YSLEER. The CDR3 covers 15 residues. CDR3 protein: CASSQGANPHYEQYF. The CDR3 nucleotides are TGCGCCAGCAGCCAAGGGGCGAACCCCCACTACGAGCAGTACTTC.

This chain links TRBV6-5 with TRBJ2-2; 10 bases are shared with TRBD1. The CDR3 covers 15 residues. V trimming: 8 bases; J trimming: 5 bases; junction bases outside the gene matches: 8. Germline V gives CDR1 MNHEY, CDR2 SVGAGI. CDR3 DNA sequence: TGTGCCAGCGAAAGGGACAGGGGAAGAACCGGGGAGCTGTTTTTT. Encoded protein: CASERDRGRTGELFF.

Only a few counts were recorded for this clone. It may be a read error: a sequence one base away is much more abundant. V usage is TRBV27 and J usage is TRBJ1-1; D unclear. The germline V gene encodes CDR1 MNHEY and CDR2 SMNVEV (reference sequence). V lost 5 bases and J 1 base, leaving 8 bases between the germline ends. This CDR3 comprises 13 residues. The CDR3 reads CASSPRENTEAFF. The CDR3 region has the DNA TGTGCCAGCAGTCCCCGGGAGAACACTGAAGCTTTCTTT.

The genes are TRBV5-4 and TRBJ2-3, with D maybe TRBD1 (6 bases). V lost 4 bases, J lost 0 bases, and 12 bases lay in between. The length of the CDR3 is 15 residues. CDR1 is SGHNT, CDR2 YYREEE, per germline (reference sequence). The CDR3 DNA reads as TGTGCCAGCAGCCCCCGGGACATAAGCACAGATACGCAGTATTTT. Translating gives CASSPRDISTDTQYF.

The V and J genes are TRBV5-1 and TRBJ1-2; 8 positions agree with TRBD1. This CDR3 is built from 15 residues. Germline assignment: CDR1 SGHRS and CDR2 YFSETQ. Trimming took 2 bases from V and 6 from J; bases not matched to a gene: 9. CDR3 sequence: CASSLPGTGGDGYTF. CDR3 in DNA: TGCGCCAGCAGCTTACCCGGGACAGGAGGGGATGGCTACACCTTC.

The V gene is TRBV5-1, the J gene TRBJ2-3; 9 bases match TRBD2. Germline-derived CDR1 and CDR2 are SGHRS and YFSETQ. CDR3 length: 16 residues. With 4 bases clipped from V and 2 bases from J, the junction kept 8 bases outside the gene matches. CDR3 residues: CASSPLASGTTDTQYF. CDR3 nucleotide sequence: TGCGCCAGCAGCCCGTTGGCTAGCGGGACCACAGATACGCAGTATTTT. The full variable domain, completed using reference TRBV5-1 and TRBJ2-3, is KAGVTQTPRYLIKTRGQQVTLSCSPISGHRSVSWYQQTPGQGLQFLFEYFSETQRNKGNFPGRFSGRQFSNSRSEMNVSTLELGDSALYLCASSPLASGTTDTQYFGPGTRLTVL.

A remark on this clone: The identical CDR3 is also encoded by other nucleotide sequences in the sample. This chain links TRBV29-1 with TRBJ2-7; 13 nucleotides agree with TRBD2. Losses at the gene ends were 4 bases for V and 0 bases for J; bases not matched to a gene: 6. Germline CDR1 SQVTM, CDR2 ANQGSEA. CDR3 length: 16 residues. The CDR3: CSVAGLAGASSYEQYF. The CDR3 DNA sequence: TGCAGCGTTGCTGGACTAGCGGGAGCTAGCTCCTACGAGCAGTACTTC.

This clone occurred many times. The V gene is TRBV28, the J gene TRBJ1-1; 9 nucleotides agree with TRBD1. The CDR3 is 16 residues long. Per germline, CDR1 MDHEN and CDR2 SYDVKM. J gave up 6 bases and V 3 bases, and 11 bases lay outside the gene matches. CDR3 loop: CASSFQGQGGRAEAFF. For the CDR3, the DNA is TGTGCCAGCAGTTTTCAGGGACAGGGAGGACGGGCTGAAGCTTTCTTT.

The V and J genes are TRBV9 and TRBJ2-5; 7 bases are shared with TRBD1. The CDR3 has 16 residues. Germline CDR1 is SGDLS and CDR2 is YYNGEE. The junction had 10 bases not matched to a gene; V was cut back by 1 base and J by 4 bases. The CDR3 reads CASSVTPGPGGETQYF. DNA of the CDR3: TGTGCCAGCAGCGTAACCCCGGGCCCAGGGGGAGAGACCCAGTACTTC.

This clone was found many times. The V call is TRBV5-1, the J call TRBJ2-1; D call uncertain. There are 15 residues in the CDR3. Trimming shortened V by 1 base and J by 0 bases, and 8 bases separated the two germline ends. Germline V lookup: CDR1 SGHRS, CDR2 YFSETQ. CDR3 protein: CASSLSYNSYNEQFF. The CDR3 DNA reads TGCGCCAGCAGCTTGAGTTACAACTCCTACAATGAGCAGTTCTTC.

V is TRBV2 and J is TRBJ2-7, with D possibly TRBD1 on 7 matching bases. This CDR3 is built from 15 residues. The V end was cut by 6 bases, the J end by 2 bases, with 17 bases between. Germline V gene data show CDR1 as SNHLY and CDR2 as FYNNEI. The CDR3 nucleotides are TGTGCCAGCAGCAGGGGGGCTAGCGAGACCTACGAGCAGTACTTC. It codes for CASSRGASETYEQYF. Supplemented by reference TRBV2 and TRBJ2-7, the full variable domain reads EPEVTQTPSHQVTQMGQEVILRCVPISNHLYFYWYRQILGQKVEFLVSFYNNEISEKSEIFDDQFSVERPDGSNFTLKIRSTKLEDSAMYFCASSRGASETYEQYFGPGTRLTVT.

The chain is built from TRBV30 and TRBJ1-2, with no clear D. The CDR3 sequence is 13 residues long. In germline, CDR1 is GTSNPN, CDR2 SVGIG (reference sequence). The germline V and J ends were trimmed by 0 bases and 2 bases, with 7 bases remaining between them. The CDR3 DNA sequence: TGTGCCTGGAGTGTAAAGGGAAACTATGGCTACACCTTC. This translates into CAWSVKGNYGYTF.

The chain has TRBV7-9 and TRBJ2-7; no clear D gene. Trimming removed 1 base at V and 3 bases at J, with 7 bases between. CDR1 is SEHNR, CDR2 FQNEAQ, per germline (reference sequence). The CDR3 sequence is 13 residues long. CDR3 residues: CASSLGQFYEQYF. In DNA, the CDR3 is TGTGCCAGCAGCTTAGGTCAGTTCTACGAGCAGTACTTC.

The rearrangement links TRBV18 to TRBJ1-4; D not certain. CDR3 size: 22 residues. Germline-derived CDR1 and CDR2 are KGHSH and LQKENI. Trimming shortened V by 1 base and J by 5 bases, and 32 bases separated the two germline ends. Here the CDR3 reads CASSPLSRPLRPEIGENEKLFF. CDR3 nucleotides: TGTGCCAGCTCACCACTGAGCAGACCCCTTCGCCCGGAGATCGGAGAAAATGAAAAACTGTTTTTT.

On this clone: It is likely a read error: a sequence one base away is far more abundant. This chain links TRBV6-5 with TRBJ1-3; 7 positions agree with TRBD1. CDR3 length: 14 residues. With 2 bases clipped from V and 4 bases from J, the junction kept 2 bases outside the gene matches. Germline V gene sequence: CDR1 MNHEY, CDR2 SVGAGI. The CDR3 spells CASSYQTGGNTIYF. The CDR3, as DNA: TGTGCCAGCAGTTACCAGACAGGGGGAAACACCATATATTTT.

J is TRBJ2-7 and V is TRBV29-1; 8 nucleotides agree with TRBD2. Trimming removed 6 bases from V and 3 bases from J; junction bases left unmatched: 7. This CDR3 has 13 residues. Per germline, CDR1 SQVTM and CDR2 ANQGSEA. CDR3 DNA: TGCAGCGTGGACTCCGGGACTAGCTACGAGCAGTACTTC. This encodes CSVDSGTSYEQYF.

Only one count was recorded for this clone. The rearrangement links TRBV28 to TRBJ2-3, with 8 bases that match TRBD2. Germline CDR1 is MDHEN and CDR2 is SYDVKM. The junction had 6 bases not matched to a gene; V was cut back by 6 bases and J by 4 bases. This CDR3 has 14 amino acids. In DNA form, the CDR3 reads TGTGCCAGCAGACCCGGGAGGGTGGCAGATACGCAGTATTTT. It yields the protein CASRPGRVADTQYF.

This clone was seen just once. The CDR3 DNA sequence: TGTGCCAGCAGTGAATCTGGGACAGGGAGTCTCGAGCAGTACTTC. Its translation: CASSESGTGSLEQYF. The chain links TRBV25-1 to TRBJ2-7; 9 nucleotides align to TRBD1. V lost 1 base and J lost 6; bases outside the gene matches: 7. Germline loops: CDR1 MGHDK, CDR2 SYGVNS. This CDR3 is built from 15 residues.

The rearrangement links TRBV5-1 to TRBJ2-5; 8 bases line up with TRBD2. Trimming at V came to 0 bases and at J to 2 bases, leaving 3 bases not matched to a gene. This CDR3 spans 15 amino acids. Germline loops: CDR1 SGHRS, CDR2 YFSETQ. CDR3 region: CASSLGVAGQETQYF. CDR3 nucleotides: TGCGCCAGCAGCTTGGGGGTAGCGGGGCAAGAGACCCAGTACTTC. Together with reference TRBV5-1 and TRBJ2-5, the CDR3 gives the full variable domain: KAGVTQTPRYLIKTRGQQVTLSCSPISGHRSVSWYQQTPGQGLQFLFEYFSETQRNKGNFPGRFSGRQFSNSRSEMNVSTLELGDSALYLCASSLGVAGQETQYFGPGTRLLVL.

The J gene is TRBJ1-2, the V gene TRBV30; TRBD1 matches at 9 bases. There are 15 residues in the CDR3. CDR1 is GTSNPN, CDR2 SVGIG, per germline (reference sequence). V lost 6 bases and J lost 4; bases outside the gene matches: 12. For the CDR3, the DNA is TGTGCCTGCCCGACGTCCGGGACAGGGCCCTATGGCTACACCTTC. Amino acids: CACPTSGTGPYGYTF. Combining the CDR3 with reference TRBV30 and TRBJ1-2 gives the whole variable domain SQTIHQWPATLVQPVGSPLSLECTVEGTSNPNLYWYRQAAGRGLQLLFYSVGIGQISSEVPQNLSASRPQDRQFILSSKKLLLSDSGFYLCACPTSGTGPYGYTFGSGTRLTVV.

The chain joins TRBV7-3 to TRBJ2-1; TRBD1 is a possible D gene (6 bases). The CDR3 runs to 13 residues. Germline V gene lookup returns CDR1 SGHTA and CDR2 FQGTGA. V gave up 5 bases and J gave up 9 bases, with 14 bases separating them. CDR3 sequence (DNA): TGTGCCAGCAGCATTCGTGACAGGCGTGAGCAGTTCTTC. It yields the protein CASSIRDRREQFF.

The rearrangement uses TRBV2 and TRBJ2-1; D is unresolved. This CDR3 contains 13 residues. The V end was cut by 8 bases, the J end by 2 bases, with 10 bases between. Germline CDR1 reads SNHLY; CDR2 reads FYNNEI. The DNA for the CDR3 is TGTGCCAGCCAAGACGGAACCTACAATGAGCAGTTCTTC. It specifies CASQDGTYNEQFF. The whole variable domain, filled in from reference TRBV2 and TRBJ2-1, reads EPEVTQTPSHQVTQMGQEVILRCVPISNHLYFYWYRQILGQKVEFLVSFYNNEISEKSEIFDDQFSVERPDGSNFTLKIRSTKLEDSAMYFCASQDGTYNEQFFGPGTRLTVL.

This rearrangement joins TRBV29-1 to TRBJ2-3; 8 bases align to TRBD1. The germline CDR1 and CDR2 sequences are SQVTM and ANQGSEA. J gave up 6 bases and V 4 bases, and 12 bases lay outside the gene matches. CDR3 length: 15 residues. CDR3 residues: CSVARQGITYDTQYF. DNA for the CDR3: TGCAGCGTTGCTCGACAGGGGATTACGTACGATACGCAGTATTTT.

V usage is TRBV7-2 and J usage is TRBJ2-2, with 8 positions matching TRBD1. Looked up from germline, CDR1 is SGHTA and CDR2 is FQGNSA. The ends lost 4 bases at V and 4 bases at J; junction bases unmatched: 2. This CDR3 is 14 amino acids long. CDR3 sequence: CASSSTGGTGELFF. CDR3 nucleotide sequence: TGTGCCAGCAGCTCAACAGGGGGCACCGGGGAGCTGTTTTTT. The full variable domain, rest sourced from reference TRBV7-2 and TRBJ2-2, is GAGVSQSPSNKVTEKGKDVELRCDPISGHTALYWYRQSLGQGLEFLIYFQGNSAPDKSGLPSDRFSAERTGGSVSTLTIQRTQQEDSAVYLCASSSTGGTGELFFGEGSRLTVL.

The rearrangement links TRBV10-1 to TRBJ2-1; 8 bases agree with TRBD1. Trimming cost V 3 bases and J 9 bases; bases outside gene matches: 10. The CDR3 extends over 15 amino acids. Germline CDR1 reads WNHNN; CDR2 reads SYGVQD (reference sequence). The CDR3 coding sequence is TGCGCCAGCAGTGATTCAGGGGGCACAGGTACTGAGCAGTTCTTC. Translating gives CASSDSGGTGTEQFF.

The V and J genes are TRBV21-1 and TRBJ2-5; the table names TRBD1, a call not compared with the DNA. TRBV21-1 is listed as a pseudogene. This CDR3 has 15 amino acids. CDR3 sequence (DNA): TGTGCCAGCACCCGGGCGGAGGGGGCTGGGGAGACCCAGTACTTC. It encodes CASTRAEGAGETQYF.

Here the CDR3 DNA reads TGTGCCAGCAGTGTCCGGACTGGGGCCAACGTCCTGACTTTC. This codes for CASSVRTGANVLTF. V gene TRBV2 combines with J gene TRBJ2-6; no clear D gene. Trimming shortened V by 4 bases and J by 2 bases, and 6 bases separated the two germline ends. In germline, CDR1 is SNHLY, CDR2 FYNNEI. The CDR3 contains 14 residues.

This clone was recorded only once. Other DNA sequences in the sample encode the same CDR3. This chain connects TRBV5-4 to TRBJ1-4; 7 bases agree with TRBD1. The CDR3 contains 15 residues. V shed 0 bases, J shed 5 bases, and the junction held 4 bases outside the gene matches. CDR1 is SGHNT, CDR2 YYREEE, per germline (reference sequence). CDR3 coding DNA: TGTGCCAGCAGCTTGGGACAGGGTGGGAATGAAAAACTGTTTTTT. Translating gives CASSLGQGGNEKLFF. The complete variable domain, with remaining parts taken from reference TRBV5-4 and TRBJ1-4, reads ETGVTQSPTHLIKTRGQQVTLRCSSQSGHNTVSWYQQALGQGPQFIFQYYREEENGRGNFPPRFSGLQFPNYSSELNVNALELDDSALYLCASSLGQGGNEKLFFGSGTQLSVL.

CDR3 loop: CATSRHSQGALGYTF. The CDR3, as DNA: TGTGCCACCAGCCGCCACTCACAGGGGGCGCTTGGCTACACCTTC. The rearrangement links TRBV15 to TRBJ1-2, with 9 nucleotides matching TRBD1. V lost 5 bases and J lost 7; bases outside the gene matches: 11. Germline V gives CDR1 LNHNV, CDR2 YYDKDF (reference sequence). CDR3 length: 15 amino acids.

The chain uses TRBV11-1 and TRBJ2-5, with 11 bases identical to TRBD2. The CDR3 spans 17 residues. Germline V lookup: CDR1 SGHAT, CDR2 FQDESV (reference sequence). The ends lost 5 bases at V and 5 bases at J; junction bases unmatched: 13. The CDR3 sequence: CASSSLILAGGGETQYF. The CDR3 DNA sequence: TGTGCCAGCAGCAGCTTAATCCTAGCGGGAGGAGGGGAGACCCAGTACTTC.